Listed below are T cell receptor beta chains from one sample, sequenced in a study of CD8+CD57+ T cells in acquired aplastic anemia. TCRdb called the reads again in MiXCR, with one record for every CDR3 protein. The sample consists of over 250,000 distinct CDR3 sequences, 45% to 65% of them appearing once. Sequencing was carried out using sorted CD4+, CD8+, or CD8+CD57+ T cells (not recorded which) from PBMCs. These receptors all come from a human donor with aplastic anemia. Each CDR3 is given with its conserved first and last residue. A D gene is named only where the DNA matches it firmly. Some rows have no size entry. The others give once, few or many, or a class for an expanded clone.

clone_size	v_call	d_call	j_call	cdr3_aa	cdr3_nt
.	TRBV6-5	.	TRBJ2-7	CASSYSRSLFYEQYF	TGTGCCAGCAGTTACTCCCGATCCCTTTTCTACGAGCAGTACTTC
.	TRBV9	.	TRBJ2-7	CASSVKGGGHYEQYF	TGTGCCAGCAGCGTAAAAGGGGGGGGGCACTACGAGCAGTACTTC
few	TRBV2	.	TRBJ2-3	CASGPTGDTQYF	TGTGCCAGCGGCCCCACGGGAGATACGCAGTATTTT
many	TRBV20-1	.	TRBJ1-6	CSATPDTSSYNSPLHF	TGCAGTGCTACTCCGGACACGAGCTCCTATAATTCACCCCTCCACTTT
.	TRBV20-1	.	TRBJ2-2	CSASGRAGTGELFF	TGCAGTGCTAGCGGGAGAGCAGGTACCGGGGAGCTGTTTTTT
few	TRBV29-1	.	TRBJ2-3	CSGTSTDTQYF	TGCAGCGGTACTAGCACAGATACGCAGTATTTT
many	TRBV19	.	TRBJ2-3	CASRKSADTQYF	TGTGCCAGTAGAAAAAGCGCAGATACGCAGTATTTT
.	TRBV10-3	.	TRBJ1-2	CAISEGQATGYTF	TGTGCCATCAGTGAAGGCCAGGCCACTGGCTACACCTTC
.	TRBV25-1	.	TRBJ2-2	CASSKQGSGELFF	TGTGCCAGCAGTAAACAGGGCTCCGGGGAGCTGTTTTTT
.	TRBV10-3	TRBD2	TRBJ2-5	CASQRGDQETQYF	TGTGCCTCCCAGCGGGGGGACCAAGAGACCCAGTACTTC
many	TRBV12-3/TRBV12-4	TRBD1	TRBJ1-1	CASSFRTGVTEAFF	TGTGCCAGCAGTTTTCGGACAGGGGTGACTGAAGCTTTCTTT
few	TRBV29-1	TRBD1	TRBJ1-2	CSVDGQGRDYGYTF	TGCAGCGTCGACGGACAGGGGAGGGACTATGGCTACACCTTC
many	TRBV7-3	.	TRBJ1-1	CASSLYLVGGNTEAFF	TGTGCCAGCAGCTTATACCTCGTCGGAGGGAACACTGAAGCTTTCTTT
many	TRBV2	.	TRBJ2-2	CASSADSPNTGELFF	TGTGCCAGCAGTGCTGACAGCCCGAACACCGGGGAGCTGTTTTTT
.	TRBV24-1	.	TRBJ2-3	CATGSGPTDTQYF	TGTGCCACCGGCAGCGGGCCCACAGATACGCAGTATTTT
many	TRBV7-2	.	TRBJ1-1	CASSLDPGASTEAFF	TGTGCCAGCAGCTTAGATCCTGGGGCGAGCACTGAAGCTTTCTTT
.	TRBV7-3	.	TRBJ2-7	CASSLMLGIHEQYF	TGTGCCAGCAGCTTAATGTTAGGGATCCACGAGCAGTACTTC
many	TRBV30	TRBD2	TRBJ2-2	CAYSTSGTGELFF	TGTGCCTACTCGACTAGCGGGACCGGGGAGCTGTTTTTT
.	TRBV19	.	TRBJ2-1	CASSIVRGGNEQFF	TGTGCCAGTAGTATAGTGAGGGGGGGGAATGAGCAGTTCTTC
.	TRBV7-2	TRBD2	TRBJ2-5	CASIPGGGYQETQYF	TGTGCCAGCATCCCTGGCGGGGGGTACCAAGAGACCCAGTACTTC
.	TRBV6-2/TRBV6-3	TRBD1	TRBJ2-3	CASSYELGGTGRFGDTQYF	TGTGCCAGCAGTTACGAGTTGGGTGGGACAGGGCGGTTTGGAGATACGCAGTATTTT
many	TRBV7-9	TRBD2	TRBJ2-7	CASSTGTSGTNEQYF	TGTGCCAGCAGCACCGGGACTAGCGGAACCAACGAGCAGTACTTC
few	TRBV2	TRBD2	TRBJ2-3	CASSEAPGGPSDTQYF	TGTGCCAGCAGTGAAGCTCCGGGGGGGCCGTCAGATACGCAGTATTTT
few	TRBV7-9	.	TRBJ2-3	CQTGGEADTQYF	TGTCAGACCGGGGGCGAGGCAGATACGCAGTATTTT
few	TRBV7-9	TRBD1	TRBJ1-2	CASSSTGDGYTF	TGTGCCAGCAGCTCTACAGGGGACGGCTACACCTTC
.	TRBV24-1	TRBD1	TRBJ2-3	CATSDFGLKAGTGEGDTQYF	TGTGCCACCAGTGATTTCGGGCTCAAAGCCGGGACAGGGGAAGGAGATACGCAGTATTTT
.	TRBV25-1	.	TRBJ1-1	CASSGTERWAEAFF	TGTGCCAGCAGCGGTACGGAGCGGTGGGCTGAAGCTTTCTTT
.	TRBV9	TRBD2	TRBJ2-7	CASSALGLAGSEQYF	TGTGCCAGCAGCGCGTTGGGACTAGCGGGGAGCGAGCAGTACTTC
.	TRBV12-3/TRBV12-4	TRBD2	TRBJ2-1	CASSGRSSGRNEQFF	TGTGCCAGCAGTGGCAGGTCTAGCGGGAGGAATGAGCAGTTCTTC
.	TRBV7-2	TRBD2	TRBJ2-2	CASSRSGGSTGELFF	TGTGCCAGCAGCCGTAGCGGGGGCAGCACCGGGGAGCTGTTTTTT
many	TRBV27	TRBD1	TRBJ1-3	CASSTGTGVGNTIYF	TGTGCCAGCAGTACGGGGACAGGGGTTGGAAACACCATATATTTT
few	TRBV10-3	TRBD1	TRBJ1-1	CAISEMTGGAGIAFF	TGTGCCATCAGTGAGATGACAGGGGGCGCGGGAATAGCTTTCTTT
many	TRBV5-1	.	TRBJ2-2	CASSLTGYMSTGELFF	TGCGCCAGCAGCTTGACGGGATATATGAGCACCGGGGAGCTGTTTTTT